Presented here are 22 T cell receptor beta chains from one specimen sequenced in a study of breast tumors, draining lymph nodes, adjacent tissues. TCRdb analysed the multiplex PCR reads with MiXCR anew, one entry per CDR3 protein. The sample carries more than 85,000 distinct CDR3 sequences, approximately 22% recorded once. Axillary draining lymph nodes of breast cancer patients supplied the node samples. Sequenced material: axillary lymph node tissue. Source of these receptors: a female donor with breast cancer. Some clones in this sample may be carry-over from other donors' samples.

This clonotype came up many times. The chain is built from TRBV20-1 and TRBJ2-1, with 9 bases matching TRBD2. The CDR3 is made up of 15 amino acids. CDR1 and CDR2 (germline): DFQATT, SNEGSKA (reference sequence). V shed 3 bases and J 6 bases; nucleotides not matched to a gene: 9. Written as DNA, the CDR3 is TGCAGTGCTAGCCGTGTAGCGGGAGTGGGCAATGAGCAGTTCTTC. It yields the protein CSASRVAGVGNEQFF.

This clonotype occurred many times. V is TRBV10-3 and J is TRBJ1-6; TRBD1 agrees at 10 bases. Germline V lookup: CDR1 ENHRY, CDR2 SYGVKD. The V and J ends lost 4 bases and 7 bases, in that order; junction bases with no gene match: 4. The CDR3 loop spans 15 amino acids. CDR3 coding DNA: TGTGCCATCAGTGGTGAGGGACAGGGGAATTCACCCCTCCACTTT. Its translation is CAISGEGQGNSPLHF.

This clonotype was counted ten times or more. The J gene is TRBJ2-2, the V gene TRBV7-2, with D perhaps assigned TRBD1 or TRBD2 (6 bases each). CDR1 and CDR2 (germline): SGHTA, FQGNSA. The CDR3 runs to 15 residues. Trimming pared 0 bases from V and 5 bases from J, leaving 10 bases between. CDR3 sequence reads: CASSLAGGRTGELFF. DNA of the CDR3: TGTGCCAGCAGCTTAGCGGGGGGCAGGACCGGGGAGCTGTTTTTT.

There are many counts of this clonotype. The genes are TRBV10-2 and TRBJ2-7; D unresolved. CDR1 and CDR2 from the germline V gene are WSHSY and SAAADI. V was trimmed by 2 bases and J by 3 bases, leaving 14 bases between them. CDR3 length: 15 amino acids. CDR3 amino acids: CASSENPTKSYEQYF. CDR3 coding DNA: TGCGCCAGCAGTGAGAATCCTACAAAGAGCTACGAGCAGTACTTC.

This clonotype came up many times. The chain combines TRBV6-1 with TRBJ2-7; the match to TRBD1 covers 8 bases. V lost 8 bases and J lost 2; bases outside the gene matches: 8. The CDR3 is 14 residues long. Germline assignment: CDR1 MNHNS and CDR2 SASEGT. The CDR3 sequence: CASVPRQGPYEQYF. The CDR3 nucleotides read TGTGCCAGCGTTCCCAGACAGGGGCCCTACGAGCAGTACTTC.

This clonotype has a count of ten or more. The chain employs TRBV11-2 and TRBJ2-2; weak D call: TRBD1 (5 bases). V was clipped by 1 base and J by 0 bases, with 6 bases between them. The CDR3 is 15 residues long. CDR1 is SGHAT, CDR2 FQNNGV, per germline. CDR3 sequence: CASSLAGPNTGELFF. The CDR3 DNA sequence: TGTGCCAGCAGCTTAGCAGGGCCGAACACCGGGGAGCTGTTTTTT.

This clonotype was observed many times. DNA for the CDR3: TGTGCCAGTAGTATTGGGGATCAGCCCCAGCATTTT. As protein: CASSIGDQPQHF. This rearrangement joins TRBV19 to TRBJ1-5; no definite D call. The germline V gene encodes CDR1 LNHDA and CDR2 SQIVND (reference sequence). CDR3 length equals 12 residues. Trimming pared 3 bases from V and 5 bases from J, leaving 5 bases between.

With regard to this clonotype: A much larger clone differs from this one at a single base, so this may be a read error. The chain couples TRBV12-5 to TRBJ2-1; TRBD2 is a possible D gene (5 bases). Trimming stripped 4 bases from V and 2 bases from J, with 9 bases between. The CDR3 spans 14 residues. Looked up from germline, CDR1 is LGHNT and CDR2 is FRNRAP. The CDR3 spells CASGSETTYNEQFF. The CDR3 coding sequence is TGTGCTAGTGGTTCGGAGACTACCTACAATGAGCAGTTCTTC.

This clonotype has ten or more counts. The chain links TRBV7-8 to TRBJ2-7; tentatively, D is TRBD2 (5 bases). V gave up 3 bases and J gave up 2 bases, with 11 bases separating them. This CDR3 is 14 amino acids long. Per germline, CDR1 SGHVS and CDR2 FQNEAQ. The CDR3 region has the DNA TGTGCCAGCAGCTTTTTACGGGAACCCTACGAGCAGTACTTC. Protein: CASSFLREPYEQYF.

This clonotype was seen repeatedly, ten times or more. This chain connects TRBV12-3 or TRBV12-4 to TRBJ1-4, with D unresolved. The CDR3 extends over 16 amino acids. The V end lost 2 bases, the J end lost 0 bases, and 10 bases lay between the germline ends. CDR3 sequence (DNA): TGTGCCAGCAGTTTAAGCAGAGCAGCAACTAATGAAAAACTGTTTTTT. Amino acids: CASSLSRAATNEKLFF.

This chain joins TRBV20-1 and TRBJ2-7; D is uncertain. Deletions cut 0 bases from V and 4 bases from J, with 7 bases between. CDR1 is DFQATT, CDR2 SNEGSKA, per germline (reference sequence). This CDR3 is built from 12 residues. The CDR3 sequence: CSARDLTYEQYF. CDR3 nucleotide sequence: TGCAGTGCTAGAGATCTAACGTACGAGCAGTACTTC.

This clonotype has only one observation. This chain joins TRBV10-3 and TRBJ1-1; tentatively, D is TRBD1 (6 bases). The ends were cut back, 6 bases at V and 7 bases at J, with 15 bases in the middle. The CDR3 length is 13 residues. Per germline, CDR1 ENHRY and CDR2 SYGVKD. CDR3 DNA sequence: TGTGCCATCAGAGGGGTACAGGGAAATGAAGCTTTCTTT. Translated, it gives CAIRGVQGNEAFF.

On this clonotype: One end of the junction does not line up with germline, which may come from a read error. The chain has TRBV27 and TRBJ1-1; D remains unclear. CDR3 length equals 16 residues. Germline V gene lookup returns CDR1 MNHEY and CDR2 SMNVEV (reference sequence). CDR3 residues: CASSVSFIGVNTEAFF. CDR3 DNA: TGTGCCAGCAGTGTATCCTTTATCGGGGTGAACACTGAAGCTTTCTTT.

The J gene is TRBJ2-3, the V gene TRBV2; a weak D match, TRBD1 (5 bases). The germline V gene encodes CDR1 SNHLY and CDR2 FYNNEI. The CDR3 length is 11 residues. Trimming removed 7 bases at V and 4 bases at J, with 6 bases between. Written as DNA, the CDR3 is TGTGCCAGCAAACAGGCAGATACGCAGTATTTT. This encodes CASKQADTQYF.

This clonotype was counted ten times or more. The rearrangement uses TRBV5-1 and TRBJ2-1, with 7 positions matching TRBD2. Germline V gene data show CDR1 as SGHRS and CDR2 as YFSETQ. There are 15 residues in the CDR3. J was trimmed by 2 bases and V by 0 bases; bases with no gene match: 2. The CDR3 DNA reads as TGCGCCAGCAGCTTGGTCGGGACTACCTACAATGAGCAGTTCTTC. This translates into CASSLVGTTYNEQFF.

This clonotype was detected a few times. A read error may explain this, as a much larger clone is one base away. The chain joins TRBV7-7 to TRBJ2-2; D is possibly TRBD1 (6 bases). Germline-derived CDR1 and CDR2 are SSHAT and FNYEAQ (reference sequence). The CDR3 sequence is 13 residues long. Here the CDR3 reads CASSARGDGELSF. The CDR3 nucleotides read TGTGCCAGCAGCGCCAGGGGCGACGGGGAGCTGTCTTTT.

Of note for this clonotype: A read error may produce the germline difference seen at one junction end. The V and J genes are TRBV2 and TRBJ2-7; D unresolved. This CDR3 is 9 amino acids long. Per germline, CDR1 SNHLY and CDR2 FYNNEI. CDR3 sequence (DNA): TGTGCCAGCGGCTACGGGCAGTACTTC. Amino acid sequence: CASGYGQYF. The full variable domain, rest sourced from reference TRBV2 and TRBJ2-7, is EPEVTQTPSHQVTQMGQEVILRCVPISNHLYFYWYRQILGQKVEFLVSFYNNEISEKSEIFDDQFSVERPDGSNFTLKIRSTKLEDSAMYFCASGYGQYFGPGTRLTVT.

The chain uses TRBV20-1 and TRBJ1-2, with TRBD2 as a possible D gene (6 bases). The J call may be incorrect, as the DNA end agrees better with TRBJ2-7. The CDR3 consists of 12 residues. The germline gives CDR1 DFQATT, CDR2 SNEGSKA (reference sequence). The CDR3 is CSARETAGKQYF. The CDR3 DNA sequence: TGCAGTGCTAGGGAGACTGCGGGAAAGCAGTACTTC.

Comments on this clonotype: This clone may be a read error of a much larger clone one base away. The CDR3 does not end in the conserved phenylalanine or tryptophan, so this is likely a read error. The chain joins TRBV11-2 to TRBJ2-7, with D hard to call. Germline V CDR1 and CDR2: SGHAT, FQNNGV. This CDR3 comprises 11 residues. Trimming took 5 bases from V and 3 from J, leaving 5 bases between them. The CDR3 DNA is TGTGCCAGCAGCCAGCACTACGAGCAGTACTCC. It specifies CASSQHYEQYS.

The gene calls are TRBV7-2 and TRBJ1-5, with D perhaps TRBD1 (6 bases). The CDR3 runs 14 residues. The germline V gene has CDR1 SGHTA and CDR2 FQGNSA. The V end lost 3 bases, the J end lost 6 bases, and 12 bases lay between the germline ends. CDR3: CASSFGGLGQPQHF. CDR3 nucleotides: TGTGCCAGCAGCTTCGGGGGCCTCGGTCAGCCCCAGCATTTT.

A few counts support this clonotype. CDR3 loop: CASKSGGSNQPQHF. CDR3 bases: TGTGCCAGCAAATCGGGAGGGAGCAATCAGCCCCAGCATTTT. The V call is TRBV28, the J call TRBJ1-5, with no clear D. The germline CDR1 and CDR2 sequences are MDHEN and SYDVKM. Trimming took off 7 bases at V and 1 base at J, with 11 bases between the two ends. This CDR3 contains 14 residues.

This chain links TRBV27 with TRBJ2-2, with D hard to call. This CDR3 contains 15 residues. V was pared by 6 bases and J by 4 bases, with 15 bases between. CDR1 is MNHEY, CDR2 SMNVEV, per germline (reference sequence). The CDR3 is CASRPIPIVTGELFF. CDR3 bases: TGTGCCAGCAGACCTATACCAATTGTCACCGGGGAGCTGTTTTTT.